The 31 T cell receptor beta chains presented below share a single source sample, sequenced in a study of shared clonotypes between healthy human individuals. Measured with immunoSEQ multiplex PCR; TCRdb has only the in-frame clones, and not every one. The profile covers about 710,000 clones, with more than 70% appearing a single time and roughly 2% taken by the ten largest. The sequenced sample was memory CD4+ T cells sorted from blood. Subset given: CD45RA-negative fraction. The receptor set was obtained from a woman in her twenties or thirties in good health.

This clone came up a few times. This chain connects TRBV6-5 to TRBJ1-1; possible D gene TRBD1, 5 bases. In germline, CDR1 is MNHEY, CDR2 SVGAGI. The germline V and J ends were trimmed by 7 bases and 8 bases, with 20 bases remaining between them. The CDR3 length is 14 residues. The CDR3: CASTREGNSGEAFF. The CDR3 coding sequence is TGTGCCAGCACCAGGGAGGGGAACTCAGGGGAAGCTTTCTTT.

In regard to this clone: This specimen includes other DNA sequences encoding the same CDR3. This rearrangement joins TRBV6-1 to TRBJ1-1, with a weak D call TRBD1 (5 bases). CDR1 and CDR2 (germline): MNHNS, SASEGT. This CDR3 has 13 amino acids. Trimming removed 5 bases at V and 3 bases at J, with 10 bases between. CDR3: CASSLEGHTEAFF. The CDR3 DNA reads TGTGCCAGCAGTTTAGAGGGGCACACTGAAGCTTTCTTT.

DNA for the CDR3: TGTGCCAGCAGTTTTAGTGGTAGCGGAGCCTACGAGCAGTACTTC. Translating gives CASSFSGSGAYEQYF. The chain has TRBV28 and TRBJ2-7, with D possibly being TRBD2 (6 bases). V gave up 3 bases and J gave up 2 bases, with 14 bases separating them. Germline V gives CDR1 MDHEN, CDR2 SYDVKM. This CDR3 is 15 amino acids long.

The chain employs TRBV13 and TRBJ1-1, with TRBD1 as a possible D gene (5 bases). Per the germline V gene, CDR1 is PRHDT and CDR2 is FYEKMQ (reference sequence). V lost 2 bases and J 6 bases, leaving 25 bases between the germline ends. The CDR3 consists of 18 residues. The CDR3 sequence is CASSLRGVFADTKPEAFF. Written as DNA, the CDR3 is TGTGCCAGCAGCTTACGGGGGGTTTTTGCGGATACCAAACCTGAAGCTTTCTTT.

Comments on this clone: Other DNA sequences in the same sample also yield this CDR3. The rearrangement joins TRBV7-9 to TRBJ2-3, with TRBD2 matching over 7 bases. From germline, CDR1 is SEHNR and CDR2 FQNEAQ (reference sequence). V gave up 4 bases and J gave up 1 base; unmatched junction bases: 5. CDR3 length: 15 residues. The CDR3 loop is CASSSRGRGTDTQYF. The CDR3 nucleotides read TGTGCCAGCAGCTCCCGAGGGAGGGGCACAGATACGCAGTATTTT.

The CDR3 reads CASSLGLGEQYF. In DNA, the CDR3 is TGTGCCAGCAGTTTGGGACTTGGCGAGCAGTACTTC. The chain uses TRBV6-1 and TRBJ2-7; D perhaps matches TRBD2 (6 bases). The CDR3 contains 12 residues. Germline V gives CDR1 MNHNS, CDR2 SASEGT. The ends were cut back, 5 bases at V and 6 bases at J, with 11 bases in the middle.

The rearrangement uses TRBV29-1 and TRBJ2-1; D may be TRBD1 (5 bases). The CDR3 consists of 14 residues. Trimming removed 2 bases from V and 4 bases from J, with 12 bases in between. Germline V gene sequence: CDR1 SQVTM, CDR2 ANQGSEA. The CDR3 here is CSVETTVSYNEQFF. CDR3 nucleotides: TGCAGCGTTGAAACGACAGTATCTTACAATGAGCAGTTCTTC.

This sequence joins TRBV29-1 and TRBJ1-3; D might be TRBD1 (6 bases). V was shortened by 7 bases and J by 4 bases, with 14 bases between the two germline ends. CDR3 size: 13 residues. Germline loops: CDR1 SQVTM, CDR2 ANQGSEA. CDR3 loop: CSARTEAGNTIYF. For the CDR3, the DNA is TGCAGCGCTAGGACAGAGGCGGGAAACACCATATATTTT.

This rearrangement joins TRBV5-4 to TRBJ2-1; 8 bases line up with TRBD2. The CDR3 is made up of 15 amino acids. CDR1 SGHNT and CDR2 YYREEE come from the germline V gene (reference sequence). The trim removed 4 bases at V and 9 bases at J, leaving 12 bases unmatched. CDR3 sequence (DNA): TGTGCCAGCAGCCAGTCCGGGACTAGGGCGGTTGAGCAGTTCTTC. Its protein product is CASSQSGTRAVEQFF.

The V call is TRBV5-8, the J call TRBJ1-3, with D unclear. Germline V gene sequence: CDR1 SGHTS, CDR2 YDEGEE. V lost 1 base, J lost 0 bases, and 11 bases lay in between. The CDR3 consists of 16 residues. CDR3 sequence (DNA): TGTGCCAGCAGCTTGTTCGGCCGGAACTCTGGAAACACCATATATTTT. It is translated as CASSLFGRNSGNTIYF. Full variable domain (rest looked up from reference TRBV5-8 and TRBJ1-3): EAGVTQSPTHLIKTRGQQATLRCSPISGHTSVYWYQQALGLGLQFLLWYDEGEERNRGNFPPRFSGRQFPNYSSELNVNALELEDSALYLCASSLFGRNSGNTIYFGEGSWLTVV.

CDR3 in amino acids: CASSYTPDQPQHF. The DNA of the CDR3 is TGTGCCAGCAGTTACACTCCGGATCAGCCCCAGCATTTT. V gene TRBV6-5 combines with J gene TRBJ1-5; D ambiguous. The germline V gene encodes CDR1 MNHEY and CDR2 SVGAGI. V lost 2 bases and J lost 5, with 7 bases in between. The CDR3 consists of 13 residues.

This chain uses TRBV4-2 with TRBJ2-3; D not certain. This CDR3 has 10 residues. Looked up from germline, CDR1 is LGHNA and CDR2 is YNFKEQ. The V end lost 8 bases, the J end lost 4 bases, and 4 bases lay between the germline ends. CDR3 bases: TGTGCCAGCGGGGCAGATACGCAGTATTTT. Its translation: CASGADTQYF.

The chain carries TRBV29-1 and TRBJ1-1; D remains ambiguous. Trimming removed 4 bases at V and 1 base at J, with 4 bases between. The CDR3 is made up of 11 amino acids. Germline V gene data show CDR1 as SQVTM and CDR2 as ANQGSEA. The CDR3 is CSVGWNTEAFF. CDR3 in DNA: TGCAGCGTTGGCTGGAACACTGAAGCTTTCTTT.

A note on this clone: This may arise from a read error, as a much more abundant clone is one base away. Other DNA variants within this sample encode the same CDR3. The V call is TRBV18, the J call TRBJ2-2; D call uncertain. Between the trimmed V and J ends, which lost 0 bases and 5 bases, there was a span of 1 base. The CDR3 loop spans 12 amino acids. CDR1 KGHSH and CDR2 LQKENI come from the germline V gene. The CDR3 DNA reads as TGTGCCAGCTCACCACCGACCGGGGAGCTGTTTTTT. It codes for CASSPPTGELFF.

The CDR3 sequence: CASSNPRTGVEQYF. In nucleotides, the CDR3 is TGTGCCAGCAGTAACCCCAGGACAGGGGTCGAGCAGTACTTC. This chain links TRBV6-5 with TRBJ2-7; 9 positions match TRBD1. This CDR3 region has 14 residues. CDR1 MNHEY and CDR2 SVGAGI come from the germline V gene. Germline trimming cut 5 bases from V and 6 bases from J; bases unmatched to any gene: 8.

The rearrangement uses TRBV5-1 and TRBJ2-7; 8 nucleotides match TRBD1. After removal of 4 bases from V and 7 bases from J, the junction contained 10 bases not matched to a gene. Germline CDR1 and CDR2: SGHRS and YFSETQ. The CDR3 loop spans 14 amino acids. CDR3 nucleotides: TGCGCCAGCAGCCTCGGGACAGGTCTGGGTGAGCAGTACTTC. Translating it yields CASSLGTGLGEQYF.

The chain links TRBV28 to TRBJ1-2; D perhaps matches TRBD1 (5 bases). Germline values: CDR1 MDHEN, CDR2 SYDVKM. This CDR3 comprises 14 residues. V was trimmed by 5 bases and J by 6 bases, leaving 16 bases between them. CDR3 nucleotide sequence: TGTGCCAGCAGTGGCCCTTCGGGAGGGGATGGCTACACCTTC. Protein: CASSGPSGGDGYTF.

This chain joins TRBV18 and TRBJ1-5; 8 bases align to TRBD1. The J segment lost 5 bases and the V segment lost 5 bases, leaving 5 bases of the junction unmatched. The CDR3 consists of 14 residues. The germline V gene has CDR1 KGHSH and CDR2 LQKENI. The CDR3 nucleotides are TGTGCCAGCTCAAACAGGGGGGAAGATCAGCCCCAGCATTTT. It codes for CASSNRGEDQPQHF.

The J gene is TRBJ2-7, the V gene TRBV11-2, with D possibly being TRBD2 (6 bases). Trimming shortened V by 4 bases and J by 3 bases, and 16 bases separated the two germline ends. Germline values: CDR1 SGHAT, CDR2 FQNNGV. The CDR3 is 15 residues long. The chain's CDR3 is CASSSPRGRGYEQYF. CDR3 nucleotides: TGTGCCAGCAGCTCCCCTCGGGGGAGAGGCTACGAGCAGTACTTC.

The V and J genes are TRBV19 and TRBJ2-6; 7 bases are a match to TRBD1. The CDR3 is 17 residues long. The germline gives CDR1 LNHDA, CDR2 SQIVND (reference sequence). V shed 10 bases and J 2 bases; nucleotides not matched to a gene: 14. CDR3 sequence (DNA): TGTGCCACCGCCCCCTTGACAGGGAAGGCTGGGGCCAACGTCCTGACTTTC. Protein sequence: CATAPLTGKAGANVLTF.

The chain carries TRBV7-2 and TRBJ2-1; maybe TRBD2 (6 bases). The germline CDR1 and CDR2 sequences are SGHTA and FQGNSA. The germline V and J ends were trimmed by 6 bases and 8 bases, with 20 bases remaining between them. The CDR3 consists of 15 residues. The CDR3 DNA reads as TGTGCCAGCAGTTCTAGCGTACTAGTGGGGGATGAGCAGTTCTTC. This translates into CASSSSVLVGDEQFF.

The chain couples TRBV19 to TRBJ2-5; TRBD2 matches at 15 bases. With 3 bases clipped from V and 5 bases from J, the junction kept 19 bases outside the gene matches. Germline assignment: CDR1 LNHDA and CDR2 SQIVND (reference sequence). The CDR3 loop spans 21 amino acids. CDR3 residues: CASSIGPSRRGLAGGRETQYF. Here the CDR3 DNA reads TGTGCCAGTAGTATCGGGCCCAGCAGGCGCGGACTAGCGGGAGGGCGGGAGACCCAGTACTTC. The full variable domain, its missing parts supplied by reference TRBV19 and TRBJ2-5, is DGGITQSPKYLFRKEGQNVTLSCEQNLNHDAMYWYRQDPGQGLRLIYYSQIVNDFQKGDIAEGYSVSREKKESFPLTVTSAQKNPTAFYLCASSIGPSRRGLAGGRETQYFGPGTRLLVL.

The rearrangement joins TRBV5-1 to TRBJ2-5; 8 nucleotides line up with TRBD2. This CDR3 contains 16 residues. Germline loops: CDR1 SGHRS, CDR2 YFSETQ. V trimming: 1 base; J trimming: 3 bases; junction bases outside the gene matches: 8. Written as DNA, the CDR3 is TGCGCCAGCAGCTTGAACCTAGCGGGCCTAGAAGAGACCCAGTACTTC. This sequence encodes CASSLNLAGLEETQYF.

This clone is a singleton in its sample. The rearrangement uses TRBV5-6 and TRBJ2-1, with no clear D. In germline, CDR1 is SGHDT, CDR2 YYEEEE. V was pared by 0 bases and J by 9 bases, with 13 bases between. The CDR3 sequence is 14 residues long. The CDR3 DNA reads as TGTGCCAGCAGCTTGGTCTTCGGATCAGTTGAGCAGTTCTTC. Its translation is CASSLVFGSVEQFF.

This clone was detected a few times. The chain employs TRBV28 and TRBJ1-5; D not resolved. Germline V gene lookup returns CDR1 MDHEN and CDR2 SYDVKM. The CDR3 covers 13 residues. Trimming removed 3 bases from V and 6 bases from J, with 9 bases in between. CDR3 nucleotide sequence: TGTGCCAGCAGTTTCCCAGATCCTCAGCCCCAGCATTTT. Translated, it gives CASSFPDPQPQHF. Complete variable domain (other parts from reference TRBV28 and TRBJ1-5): DVKVTQSSRYLVKRTGEKVFLECVQDMDHENMFWYRQDPGLGLRLIYFSYDVKMKEKGDIPEGYSVSREKKERFSLILESASTNQTSMYLCASSFPDPQPQHFGDGTRLSIL.

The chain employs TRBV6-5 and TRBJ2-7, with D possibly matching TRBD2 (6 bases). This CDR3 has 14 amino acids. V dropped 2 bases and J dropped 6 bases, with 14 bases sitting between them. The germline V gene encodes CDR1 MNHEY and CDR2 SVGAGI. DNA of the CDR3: TGTGCCAGCAGTTACAGGACGGCCGGGGGCGAGCAGTACTTC. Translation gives CASSYRTAGGEQYF.

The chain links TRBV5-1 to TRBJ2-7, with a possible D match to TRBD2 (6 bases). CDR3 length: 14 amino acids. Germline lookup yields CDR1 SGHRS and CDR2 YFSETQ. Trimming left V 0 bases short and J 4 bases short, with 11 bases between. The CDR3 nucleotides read TGCGCCAGCAGCTTGGCAGCGGGTCATTACGAGCAGTACTTC. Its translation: CASSLAAGHYEQYF.

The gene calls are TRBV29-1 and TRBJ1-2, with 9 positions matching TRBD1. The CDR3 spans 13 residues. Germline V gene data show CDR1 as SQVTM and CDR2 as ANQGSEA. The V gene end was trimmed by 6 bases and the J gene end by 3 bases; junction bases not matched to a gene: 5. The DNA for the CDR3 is TGCAGCGTCCGGGACAGGGACTACTATGGCTACACCTTC. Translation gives CSVRDRDYYGYTF.

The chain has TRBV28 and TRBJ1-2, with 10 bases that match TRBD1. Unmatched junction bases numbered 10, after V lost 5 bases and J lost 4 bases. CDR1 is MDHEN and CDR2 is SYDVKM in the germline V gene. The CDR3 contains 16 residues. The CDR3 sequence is CASSPKRTGGGYGYTF. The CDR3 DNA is TGTGCCAGCAGTCCAAAACGGACAGGGGGTGGCTATGGCTACACCTTC.

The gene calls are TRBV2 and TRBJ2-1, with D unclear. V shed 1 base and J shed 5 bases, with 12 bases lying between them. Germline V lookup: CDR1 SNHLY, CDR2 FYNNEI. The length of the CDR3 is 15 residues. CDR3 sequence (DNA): TGTGCCAGCAGTGAAGGTCCCTTTGAAAACAATGAGCAGTTCTTC. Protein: CASSEGPFENNEQFF.

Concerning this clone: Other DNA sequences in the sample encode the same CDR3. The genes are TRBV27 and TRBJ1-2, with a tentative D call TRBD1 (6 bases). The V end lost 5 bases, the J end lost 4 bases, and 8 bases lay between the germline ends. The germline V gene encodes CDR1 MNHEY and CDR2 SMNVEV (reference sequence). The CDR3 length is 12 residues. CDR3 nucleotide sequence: TGTGCCAGCAGTCTACAGGGCTATGGCTACACCTTC. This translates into CASSLQGYGYTF.